The 21 T cell receptor beta chains listed next were all sequenced from one sample in a study of OX40 agonist ivuxolimab in advanced cancers. The method was the immunoSEQ multiplex PCR assay. The table was pulled from immuneACCESS by TCRdb, which kept in-frame rearrangements only. Such tables lose some clones; where checked, under half of the loss comes from unresolved V genes, and the rest has no known cause. In all, the sample holds 55,000 to 60,000 clones, and about 82% of those were seen once. The ten largest clones take up approximately 3% of the sample. The specimen comprised CD4+ or CD8+ T cells sorted from blood, sampled in a trial of the OX40 agonist ivuxolimab. These TCRs come from an adult with an advanced solid tumor such as melanoma, head and neck, liver or kidney cancer.

The gene calls are TRBV5-1 and TRBJ2-7; D uncertain. Germline CDR1 is SGHRS and CDR2 is YFSETQ. The CDR3 loop spans 15 amino acids. Deletions cut 7 bases from V and 0 bases from J, with 17 bases between. The CDR3, as DNA: TGCGCCAGCCGGAGAGGCCCCTTAAGCTCCTACGAGCAGTACTTC. Protein sequence: CASRRGPLSSYEQYF.

In its sample, this clone was seen once. The chain has TRBV13 and TRBJ2-2; 7 bases agree with TRBD2. Losses at the gene ends were 4 bases for V and 8 bases for J; bases not matched to a gene: 13. Germline lookup yields CDR1 PRHDT and CDR2 FYEKMQ (reference sequence). The CDR3 is 16 amino acids. CDR3 coding DNA: TGTGCCAGCAGCTCAACCCGGGGGACTACGGTGGGGGAGCTGTTTTTT. It yields the protein CASSSTRGTTVGELFF. Full variable domain (outside the CDR3, taken from reference TRBV13 and TRBJ2-2): AAGVIQSPRHLIKEKRETATLKCYPIPRHDTVYWYQQGPGQDPQFLISFYEKMQSDKGSIPDRFSAQQFSDYHSELNMSSLELGDSALYFCASSSTRGTTVGELFFGEGSRLTVL.

The V and J genes are TRBV5-1 and TRBJ1-1; weak D call: TRBD1 (5 bases). The CDR3 consists of 15 residues. Trimming cost V 0 bases and J 7 bases, with 16 bases left between them. Germline CDR1 reads SGHRS; CDR2 reads YFSETQ. CDR3 residues: CASSLVFGQGGEAFF. The CDR3 DNA sequence: TGCGCCAGCAGCTTGGTCTTTGGCCAGGGAGGTGAAGCTTTCTTT.

This chain connects TRBV29-1 to TRBJ2-7, with D perhaps given as TRBD1 or TRBD2 (5 bases each). The ends were cut back, 6 bases at V and 3 bases at J, with 21 bases in the middle. The V gene's germline CDR1 is SQVTM and CDR2 ANQGSEA. This CDR3 comprises 15 residues. In nucleotides, the CDR3 is TGCAGCGTAGCCTGGGGACCTAGGTCTGACTACGAGCAGTACTTC. Residues: CSVAWGPRSDYEQYF.

CDR3 sequence reads: CASQRRTEAFF. DNA of the CDR3: TGTGCCAGTCAGAGGCGCACTGAAGCTTTCTTT. V usage is TRBV2 and J usage is TRBJ1-1; D is uncertain. CDR3 length: 11 amino acids. Looked up from germline, CDR1 is SNHLY and CDR2 is FYNNEI. Trimming took off 9 bases at V and 4 bases at J, with 9 bases between the two ends.

This clone was detected once. The chain has TRBV29-1 and TRBJ2-2, with TRBD2 matching over 7 bases. Germline CDR1 SQVTM, CDR2 ANQGSEA. CDR3 size: 15 residues. After removal of 3 bases from V and 4 bases from J, the junction contained 8 bases not matched to a gene. In DNA, the CDR3 is TGCAGCGTTGAGTCCCCTAGCGGAAGCACCGGGGAGCTGTTTTTT. This encodes CSVESPSGSTGELFF.

V usage is TRBV7-6 and J usage is TRBJ2-1; D remains unclear. V was clipped by 3 bases and J by 0 bases, with 6 bases between them. Germline V lookup: CDR1 SGHVS, CDR2 FNYEAQ. The CDR3 totals 14 residues. Here the CDR3 reads CASSLTSSYNEQFF. The CDR3 DNA sequence: TGTGCCAGCAGCTTGACAAGCTCCTACAATGAGCAGTTCTTC. Variable domain in full (rest from reference TRBV7-6 and TRBJ2-1): GAGVSQSPRYKVTKRGQDVALRCDPISGHVSLYWYRQALGQGPEFLTYFNYEAQQDKSGLPNDRFSAERPEGSISTLTIQRTEQRDSAMYRCASSLTSSYNEQFFGPGTRLTVL.

The chain joins TRBV5-1 to TRBJ2-5; 7 nucleotides align to TRBD1. The V and J ends lost 4 bases and 2 bases, in that order; junction bases with no gene match: 8. CDR1 and CDR2 from the germline V gene are SGHRS and YFSETQ. The CDR3 has 15 residues. CDR3 in amino acids: CASSPSTGHQETQYF. CDR3 sequence (DNA): TGCGCCAGCAGCCCCTCGACAGGGCATCAAGAGACCCAGTACTTC. Variable domain in full (rest from reference TRBV5-1 and TRBJ2-5): KAGVTQTPRYLIKTRGQQVTLSCSPISGHRSVSWYQQTPGQGLQFLFEYFSETQRNKGNFPGRFSGRQFSNSRSEMNVSTLELGDSALYLCASSPSTGHQETQYFGPGTRLLVL.

The chain employs TRBV5-1 and TRBJ1-2, with D unclear. The CDR3 consists of 16 residues. Germline CDR1 is SGHRS and CDR2 is YFSETQ. V lost 4 bases to trimming and J lost 6 bases, with 22 bases between them. This chain's CDR3 is CASSPQLRGGKNGYTF. The CDR3 nucleotides are TGCGCCAGCAGCCCCCAGCTTCGGGGTGGGAAGAATGGCTACACCTTC.

This sequence joins TRBV19 and TRBJ2-7; 10 bases match TRBD1. The length of the CDR3 is 14 residues. The ends lost 4 bases at V and 3 bases at J; junction bases unmatched: 3. CDR1 is LNHDA and CDR2 is SQIVND in the germline V gene (reference sequence). CDR3 region: CASSRQGASYEQYF. The DNA for the CDR3 is TGTGCCAGTAGTAGACAGGGGGCGAGCTACGAGCAGTACTTC.

This chain uses TRBV29-1 with TRBJ2-5; TRBD2 matches 8 bases. CDR3 size: 12 residues. Per the germline V gene, CDR1 is SQVTM and CDR2 is ANQGSEA. V trimming: 3 bases; J trimming: 5 bases; junction bases outside the gene matches: 2. The CDR3 bases are TGCAGCGTTGACCCGGGGGGGGAGACCCAGTACTTC. Translation gives CSVDPGGETQYF.

The V gene is TRBV7-2, the J gene TRBJ2-7; TRBD2 matches at 10 bases. Germline-derived CDR1 and CDR2 are SGHTA and FQGNSA. The CDR3 is 15 amino acids. V lost 4 bases, J lost 3 bases, and 6 bases stayed unmatched. CDR3 amino acids: CASSSTRTSGYEQYF. CDR3 nucleotides: TGTGCCAGCAGCTCAACTCGGACTAGCGGCTACGAGCAGTACTTC.

This clone was seen a handful of times. V and J are TRBV7-3 and TRBJ2-7; D possibly corresponds to TRBD2 (6 bases). This CDR3 is built from 14 residues. V was clipped by 5 bases and J by 4 bases, with 15 bases between them. Germline V lookup: CDR1 SGHTA, CDR2 FQGTGA. The CDR3 DNA reads TGTGCCAGCAGCGCGGGACCCTACGGATACGAGCAGTACTTC. Translation gives CASSAGPYGYEQYF. Supplemented by reference TRBV7-3 and TRBJ2-7, the full variable domain reads GAGVSQTPSNKVTEKGKYVELRCDPISGHTALYWYRQSLGQGPEFLIYFQGTGAADDSGLPNDRFFAVRPEGSVSTLKIQRTERGDSAVYLCASSAGPYGYEQYFGPGTRLTVT.

The chain recombines TRBV6-5 with TRBJ2-3; D unresolved. This CDR3 is built from 12 residues. From germline, CDR1 is MNHEY and CDR2 SVGAGI. V lost 6 bases, J lost 6 bases, and 10 bases lay in between. The CDR3 is CASSIRDDTQYF. CDR3 in DNA: TGTGCCAGCAGCATTAGGGATGATACGCAGTATTTT.

The V call is TRBV5-5, the J call TRBJ1-5; TRBD1 is a possible D gene (5 bases). From germline, CDR1 is SGHKS and CDR2 YYEKEE (reference sequence). The CDR3 loop spans 14 amino acids. V was cut by 4 bases and J by 5 bases, with 13 bases left in between. DNA of the CDR3: TGTGCCAGCAGCGGGGGGTCAGGGTATCAGCCCCAGCATTTT. Translated: CASSGGSGYQPQHF. Full variable domain (outside the CDR3, taken from reference TRBV5-5 and TRBJ1-5): DAGVTQSPTHLIKTRGQQVTLRCSPISGHKSVSWYQQVLGQGPQFIFQYYEKEERGRGNFPDRFSARQFPNYSSELNVNALLLGDSALYLCASSGGSGYQPQHFGDGTRLSIL.

J is TRBJ2-6 and V is TRBV11-3, with D perhaps TRBD2 (5 bases). The CDR3 is 15 residues long. From germline, CDR1 is SGHNT and CDR2 YENEEA. With 1 base removed from V and 3 bases from J, the gap between germline ends came to 7 bases. The DNA for the CDR3 is TGTGCCAGCAGCTTAGGGGCGGGTGGGGCCAACGTCCTGACTTTC. Protein product: CASSLGAGGANVLTF.

J is TRBJ2-5 and V is TRBV18; D is unclear. CDR1 KGHSH and CDR2 LQKENI come from the germline V gene. This CDR3 spans 13 amino acids. Trimming shortened V by 0 bases and J by 2 bases, and 4 bases separated the two germline ends. CDR3 sequence: CASSPPKQETQYF. The CDR3 DNA reads as TGTGCCAGCTCACCACCCAAACAAGAGACCCAGTACTTC.

This clone was found once. The chain has TRBV4-3 and TRBJ1-1; D is uncertain. Between the trimmed V and J ends, which lost 0 bases and 10 bases, there was a span of 12 bases. The CDR3 is 13 residues long. Germline-derived CDR1 and CDR2 are LGHNA and YSLEER. CDR3 DNA: TGCGCCAGCAGCCAAGAATCCCACCTAGGAGCTTTCTTT. Amino acid sequence: CASSQESHLGAFF.

V is TRBV4-3 and J is TRBJ2-7; 10 bases fit TRBD1. Germline-derived CDR1 and CDR2 are LGHNA and YSLEER. There are 15 residues in the CDR3. Trimming removed 1 base from V and 8 bases from J; junction bases left unmatched: 8. The CDR3 here is CASSQGRDRGVKQYF. Written as DNA, the CDR3 is TGCGCCAGCAGCCAAGGCCGGGACAGGGGTGTGAAGCAGTACTTC.

V usage is TRBV4-2 and J usage is TRBJ2-3, with a weak D call TRBD2 (5 bases). V lost 4 bases and J 1 base, leaving 15 bases between the germline ends. This CDR3 spans 16 amino acids. CDR1 is LGHNA, CDR2 YNFKEQ, per germline. The CDR3 loop is CASSLRGSLGTDTQYF. Here the CDR3 DNA reads TGTGCCAGCAGCCTCCGAGGGAGCCTGGGCACAGATACGCAGTATTTT.

The table lists this clone with a count of one. The chain couples TRBV11-3 to TRBJ2-1, with 10 bases that match TRBD1. The V and J ends lost 1 base and 9 bases, in that order; junction bases with no gene match: 6. The V gene's germline CDR1 is SGHNT and CDR2 YENEEA. The CDR3 spans 15 residues. CDR3 residues: CASSLAGQGVSEQFF. CDR3 nucleotide sequence: TGTGCCAGCAGCTTAGCCGGACAGGGGGTCAGTGAGCAGTTCTTC.